This record looks at one T cell receptor beta chain sequence and its context. Sequencing was performed with immunoSEQ multiplex PCR; in TCRdb, only in-frame clones are kept and a portion is missing. The sample lists under 95,000 clones; around 94% were seen once. CDR1 and CDR2 from the germline V gene are SEHNR and FQNEAQ (reference sequence). The CDR3 is 18 residues long. V was shortened by 2 bases and J by 5 bases, with 24 bases between the two germline ends. The sample is drawn from a study of technical replicates of blood from a handful of donors. The sequencing sample was made of T cells isolated from PBMCs. The chain carries TRBV7-9 and TRBJ1-1; D is perhaps TRBD1 (6 bases). The sequence was obtained from a human donor in good health. The CDR3 DNA reads TGTGCCAGCAGCTTACGAACACAGGGAATGGTTAGTCAGACTGAAGCTTTCTTT. Residues: CASSLRTQGMVSQTEAFF.